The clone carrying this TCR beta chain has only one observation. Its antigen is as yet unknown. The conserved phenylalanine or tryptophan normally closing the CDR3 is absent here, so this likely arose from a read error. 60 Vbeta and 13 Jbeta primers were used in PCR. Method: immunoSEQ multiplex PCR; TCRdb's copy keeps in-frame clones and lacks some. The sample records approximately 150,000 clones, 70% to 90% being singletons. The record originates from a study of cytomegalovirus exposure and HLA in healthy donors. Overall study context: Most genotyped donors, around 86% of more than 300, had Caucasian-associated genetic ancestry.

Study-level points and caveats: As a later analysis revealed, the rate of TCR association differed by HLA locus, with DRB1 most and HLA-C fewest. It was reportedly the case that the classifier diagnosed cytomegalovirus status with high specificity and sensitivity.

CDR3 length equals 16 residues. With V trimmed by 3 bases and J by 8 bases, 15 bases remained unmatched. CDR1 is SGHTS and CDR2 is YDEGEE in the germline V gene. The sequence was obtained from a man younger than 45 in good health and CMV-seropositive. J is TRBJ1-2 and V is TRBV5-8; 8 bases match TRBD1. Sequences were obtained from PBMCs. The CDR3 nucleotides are TGTGCCAGCAGCTGGGGACAGGACCTGTCCTTGGGAGGCTACACCCTC. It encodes CASSWGQDLSLGGYTL.